This entry is about one T cell receptor beta chain. Antigen unknown. The J segment lost 5 bases and the V segment lost 4 bases, leaving 17 bases of the junction unmatched. Looked up from germline, CDR1 is SQVTM and CDR2 is ANQGSEA. The CDR3 runs 16 residues. This sample was included in a study of Tregs in tolerant kidney transplant recipients. Profiled with immunoSEQ multiplex PCR; TCRdb holds only in-frame clones, not every one. This table holds about 81,000 clones, around 90% found once. Study observations and caveats: This study did not directly address biological reproducibility.

Related graft donors supplied nonmyeloablative bone marrow transplants, and mixed chimerism was transient. Source: CD4+ T cells from blood (PBMCs), taken 24 months after the transplant. The TCR sequence derives from a human patient who received a combined kidney and bone marrow transplant. T cells may partly derive from the graft donor. V and J are TRBV29-1 and TRBJ2-7, with TRBD2 identical over 7 bases. The CDR3 DNA sequence: TGCAGCGTTGGACCCCTAAGGGGCGGGAGTTCCCACGAGCAGTACTTC. It translates to CSVGPLRGGSSHEQYF.